Presented here are 24 T cell receptor beta chains from one specimen sequenced in a study of cytomegalovirus exposure and HLA in healthy donors. It was with 60 Vbeta and 13 Jbeta primers that the PCR ran. This table comes from immunoSEQ multiplex PCR, and its TCRdb copy is limited to in-frame clones, with some not included. Here the sample spans about 120,000 clones, 65% to 90% being singletons. Input material: PBMCs. These receptors were taken from a woman aged 30 to 39 in good health and CMV-seronegative.

This chain links TRBV2 with TRBJ2-5, with D possibly TRBD1 on 6 matching bases. The CDR3 totals 11 residues. Germline-derived CDR1 and CDR2 are SNHLY and FYNNEI. V shed 8 bases and J shed 5 bases, with 9 bases lying between them. The CDR3, as DNA: TGTGCCAGCCGAGGGGGTGAGACCCAGTACTTC. It is translated as CASRGGETQYF.

The chain links TRBV6-6 to TRBJ2-7; TRBD2 matches at 8 bases. Germline loops: CDR1 MNHNY, CDR2 SVGAGI (reference sequence). The trim removed 5 bases at V and 4 bases at J, leaving 4 bases unmatched. The CDR3 loop spans 13 amino acids. The DNA for the CDR3 is TGTGCCAGCAGTCCGCCGGGAGGGTACGAGCAGTACTTC. This encodes CASSPPGGYEQYF.

The chain combines TRBV10-3 with TRBJ2-1, with D unresolved. The germline V and J ends were trimmed by 0 bases and 7 bases, with 13 bases remaining between them. CDR3 size: 15 residues. Germline values: CDR1 ENHRY, CDR2 SYGVKD. The CDR3 DNA reads TGTGCCATCAGTGAGTCGCTAGACTCGTCGAATGAGCAGTTCTTC. It is translated as CAISESLDSSNEQFF.

V is TRBV18 and J is TRBJ1-1; 8 nucleotides match TRBD1. Trimming cost V 4 bases and J 5 bases; bases outside gene matches: 12. The CDR3 contains 16 residues. Per germline, CDR1 KGHSH and CDR2 LQKENI. The CDR3 loop is CASSLQSLQGGTEAFF. The CDR3 DNA sequence: TGTGCCAGCTCACTACAGAGCTTACAGGGGGGGACTGAAGCTTTCTTT.

This chain joins TRBV28 and TRBJ2-1; D possibly corresponds to TRBD2 (6 bases). The CDR3 extends over 13 amino acids. V was pared by 6 bases and J by 10 bases, with 16 bases between. Germline loops: CDR1 MDHEN, CDR2 SYDVKM. The CDR3 region has the DNA TGTGCCAGCAGCGTCGGCGGGGATGGGGAGCAGTTCTTC. It specifies CASSVGGDGEQFF.

The CDR3 DNA reads TGTGCCTGGAGTGTACAGGCCAGGGGCGGTGGCTACACCTTC. Its translation: CAWSVQARGGGYTF. The chain combines TRBV30 with TRBJ1-2, with a weak D call TRBD1 (6 bases). The V end was cut by 0 bases, the J end by 7 bases, with 15 bases between. Per germline, CDR1 GTSNPN and CDR2 SVGIG (reference sequence). The length of the CDR3 is 14 residues.

The V call is TRBV20-1, the J call TRBJ2-7, with a weak D call TRBD2 (5 bases). CDR1 DFQATT and CDR2 SNEGSKA come from the germline V gene (reference sequence). The V end was cut by 4 bases, the J end by 3 bases, with 7 bases between. The CDR3 is made up of 11 amino acids. This CDR3 is CSATTSYEQYF. The DNA for the CDR3 is TGCAGTGCTACTACTAGCTACGAGCAGTACTTC.

This chain uses TRBV19 with TRBJ1-5; D is unclear. V was clipped by 3 bases and J by 2 bases, with 5 bases between them. The germline gives CDR1 LNHDA, CDR2 SQIVND (reference sequence). This CDR3 spans 13 amino acids. The CDR3 DNA reads as TGTGCCAGTAGTATTGTCGGCAATCAGCCCCAGCATTTT. As protein: CASSIVGNQPQHF.

The V call is TRBV11-2, the J call TRBJ1-3; 8 nucleotides agree with TRBD1. The V and J ends lost 3 bases and 0 bases, in that order; junction bases with no gene match: 13. The CDR3 runs to 19 residues. Per germline, CDR1 SGHAT and CDR2 FQNNGV. CDR3: CASSFGWDRPTDSGNTIYF. CDR3 in DNA: TGTGCCAGCAGCTTTGGATGGGACAGGCCCACCGACTCTGGAAACACCATATATTTT.

This clone was seen a handful of times. The chain combines TRBV6-5 with TRBJ2-2; D may be TRBD1 (6 bases). The CDR3 runs 13 residues. CDR1 and CDR2 from the germline V gene are MNHEY and SVGAGI. The V and J ends lost 2 bases and 7 bases respectively, with 8 bases between them. This chain's CDR3 is CASSYPRGGELFF. As DNA, the CDR3 is TGTGCCAGCAGTTACCCCAGGGGCGGGGAGCTGTTTTTT.

A word on this clone: Other DNA sequences in this sample translate to the same CDR3. J is TRBJ1-1 and V is TRBV30; D gene ambiguous. Trimming took 2 bases from V and 3 from J, leaving 4 bases between them. This CDR3 spans 11 amino acids. Germline assignment: CDR1 GTSNPN and CDR2 SVGIG (reference sequence). Here the CDR3 DNA reads TGTGCCTGGAGTTTAGACACTGAAGCTTTCTTT. Protein sequence: CAWSLDTEAFF.

The chain has TRBV11-2 and TRBJ2-3, with 10 bases that match TRBD2. From germline, CDR1 is SGHAT and CDR2 FQNNGV. After removal of 5 bases from V and 4 bases from J, the junction contained 6 bases not matched to a gene. CDR3 length equals 15 residues. The CDR3 reads CASSLAGASPDTQYF. The DNA of the CDR3 is TGTGCCAGCAGCCTAGCGGGAGCATCCCCAGATACGCAGTATTTT.

The gene calls are TRBV10-3 and TRBJ2-3; 7 bases line up with TRBD1. The CDR3 extends over 14 amino acids. The V gene end was trimmed by 2 bases and the J gene end by 1 base; junction bases not matched to a gene: 0. The V gene's germline CDR1 is ENHRY and CDR2 SYGVKD. The CDR3 DNA is TGTGCCATCAGTGAGGGACAGGGCACAGATACGCAGTATTTT. This codes for CAISEGQGTDTQYF.

This chain connects TRBV28 to TRBJ2-6, with D possibly TRBD1 on 6 matching bases. Germline CDR1 is MDHEN and CDR2 is SYDVKM. CDR3 length: 16 residues. V was cut by 6 bases and J by 0 bases, with 12 bases left in between. The CDR3 coding sequence is TGTGCCAGCAGAACACCAGGGGACTCTGGGGCCAACGTCCTGACTTTC. Translated, it gives CASRTPGDSGANVLTF.

This chain links TRBV19 with TRBJ2-2; D is unclear. Germline CDR1 LNHDA, CDR2 SQIVND (reference sequence). V gave up 1 base and J gave up 3 bases, with 6 bases separating them. The CDR3 sequence is 14 residues long. CDR3 residues: CASSIARDTGELFF. In DNA, the CDR3 is TGTGCCAGTAGTATAGCTCGAGACACCGGGGAGCTGTTTTTT.

The chain has TRBV6-1 and TRBJ2-3, with 10 bases identical to TRBD2. V lost 8 bases, J lost 1 base, and 6 bases stayed unmatched. Germline loops: CDR1 MNHNS, CDR2 SASEGT. The CDR3 runs 15 residues. This CDR3 is CASFSGTSGTDTQYF. The CDR3 nucleotides are TGTGCCAGCTTCTCCGGGACTAGCGGCACAGATACGCAGTATTTT.

The table lists this clone with a count of one. The V and J genes are TRBV10-3 and TRBJ1-2; TRBD1 is a possible D gene (5 bases). With 7 bases removed from V and 8 bases from J, the gap between germline ends came to 20 bases. Germline loops: CDR1 ENHRY, CDR2 SYGVKD. CDR3 length: 14 amino acids. CDR3 coding DNA: TGTGCCATCACCCCTCAAGACAGAATGGGGGGCTACACCTTC. This encodes CAITPQDRMGGYTF.

The chain employs TRBV5-4 and TRBJ1-2; a possible D gene is TRBD1 (5 bases). Between the trimmed V and J ends, which lost 4 bases and 1 base, there was a span of 17 bases. CDR3 length equals 16 residues. Germline lookup yields CDR1 SGHNT and CDR2 YYREEE (reference sequence). The CDR3: CASSLGSTDFNYGYTF. The CDR3 DNA reads TGTGCCAGCAGCCTAGGATCGACAGACTTTAACTATGGCTACACCTTC.

J is TRBJ2-6 and V is TRBV5-6, with a possible D match to TRBD2 (6 bases). The CDR3 runs 16 residues. Trimming took 4 bases from V and 4 from J, leaving 15 bases between them. From germline, CDR1 is SGHDT and CDR2 YYEEEE. CDR3 in DNA: TGTGCCAGCAGCCCACCCCGGGGGTCGGGGGCCAACGTCCTGACTTTC. It specifies CASSPPRGSGANVLTF. Filled out from reference TRBV5-6 and TRBJ2-6, the complete variable domain reads DAGVTQSPTHLIKTRGQQVTLRCSPKSGHDTVSWYQQALGQGPQFIFQYYEEEERQRGNFPDRFSGHQFPNYSSELNVNALLLGDSALYLCASSPPRGSGANVLTFGAGSRLTVL.

This clone occurred a few times. This CDR3 is CASSPVSTSSEAFF. The CDR3 DNA follows: TGTGCCAGCAGCCCGGTTTCTACGAGCTCTGAAGCTTTCTTT. V is TRBV7-8 and J is TRBJ1-1; D call uncertain. Germline loops: CDR1 SGHVS, CDR2 FQNEAQ. With 5 bases removed from V and 6 bases from J, the gap between germline ends came to 16 bases. The length of the CDR3 is 14 residues.

The rearrangement joins TRBV6-1 to TRBJ2-2; D is undetermined. V lost 6 bases and J lost 7, with 18 bases in between. Per the germline V gene, CDR1 is MNHNS and CDR2 is SASEGT. The CDR3 is 15 residues long. In DNA form, the CDR3 reads TGTGCCAGCAGGATGGGCTACGAATTCAGCGGGGAGCTGTTTTTT. The encoded protein is CASRMGYEFSGELFF.

The chain combines TRBV11-2 with TRBJ2-3, with a possible D match to TRBD1 (6 bases). V lost 1 base and J 5 bases, leaving 7 bases between the germline ends. Germline V gene data show CDR1 as SGHAT and CDR2 as FQNNGV. This CDR3 is 13 amino acids long. DNA of the CDR3: TGTGCCAGCAGCTTAGGGGACAAAGATACGCAGTATTTT. Residues: CASSLGDKDTQYF. The whole variable domain, remainder taken from reference TRBV11-2 and TRBJ2-3, is EAGVAQSPRYKIIEKRQSVAFWCNPISGHATLYWYQQILGQGPKLLIQFQNNGVVDDSQLPKDRFSAERLKGVDSTLKIQPAKLEDSAVYLCASSLGDKDTQYFGPGTRLTVL.

V usage is TRBV7-2 and J usage is TRBJ2-7, with 9 nucleotides matching TRBD2. This CDR3 has 18 amino acids. Trimming at V came to 0 bases and at J to 0 bases, leaving 9 bases not matched to a gene. Germline CDR1 and CDR2: SGHTA and FQGNSA. CDR3 loop: CASSLAPSSGVLSYEQYF. CDR3 in DNA: TGTGCCAGCAGCTTAGCCCCCTCTAGCGGGGTACTCTCCTACGAGCAGTACTTC. The entire variable domain, with the rest obtained from reference TRBV7-2 and TRBJ2-7, is as follows: GAGVSQSPSNKVTEKGKDVELRCDPISGHTALYWYRQSLGQGLEFLIYFQGNSAPDKSGLPSDRFSAERTGGSVSTLTIQRTQQEDSAVYLCASSLAPSSGVLSYEQYFGPGTRLTVT.

The genes are TRBV6-6 and TRBJ2-3; a weak D match, TRBD2 (7 bases). CDR1 MNHNY and CDR2 SVGAGI come from the germline V gene (reference sequence). This CDR3 has 15 residues. The V gene lost 5 bases and the J gene lost 2 bases, with 14 bases spanning the gap. The CDR3 loop reads CASSPGEGNTDTQYF. The CDR3 nucleotides read TGTGCCAGCAGTCCAGGGGAGGGGAACACAGATACGCAGTATTTT.